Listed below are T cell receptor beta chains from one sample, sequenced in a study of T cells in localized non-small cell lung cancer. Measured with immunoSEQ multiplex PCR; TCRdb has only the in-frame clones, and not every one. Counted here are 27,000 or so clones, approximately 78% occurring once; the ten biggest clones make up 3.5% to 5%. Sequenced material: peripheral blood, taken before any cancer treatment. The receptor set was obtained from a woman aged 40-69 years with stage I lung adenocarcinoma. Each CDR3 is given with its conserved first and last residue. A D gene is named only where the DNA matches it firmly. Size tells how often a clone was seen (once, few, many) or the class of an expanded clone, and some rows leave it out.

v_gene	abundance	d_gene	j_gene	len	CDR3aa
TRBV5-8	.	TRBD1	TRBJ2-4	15	CASSTRDRGLNIQYF
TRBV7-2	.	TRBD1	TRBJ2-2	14	CASSLQGVGGELFF
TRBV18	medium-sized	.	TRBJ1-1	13	CASSQGGTTEAFF
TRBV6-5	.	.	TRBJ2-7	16	CASSYHPGEVFYEQYF
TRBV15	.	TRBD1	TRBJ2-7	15	CATSRNRDRVNEQYF
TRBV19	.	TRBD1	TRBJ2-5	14	CASSTQGAWETQYF
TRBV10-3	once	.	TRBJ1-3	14	CAISARGAGNTIYF
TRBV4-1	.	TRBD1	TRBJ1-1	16	CASSQVGFGQGVWAFF
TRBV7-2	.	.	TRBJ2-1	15	CASSQGGSHYNEQFF
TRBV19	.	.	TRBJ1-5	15	CASSQTGDSNQPQHF
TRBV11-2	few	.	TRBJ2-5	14	CASSPVGVEETQYF
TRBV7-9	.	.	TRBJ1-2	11	CASSHTYGYTF
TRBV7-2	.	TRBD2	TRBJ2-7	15	CASSGGEPYSYEQYF
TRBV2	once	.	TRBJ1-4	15	CASRKEGTTNEKLFF
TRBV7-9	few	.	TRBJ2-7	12	CASSSTAYEQYF